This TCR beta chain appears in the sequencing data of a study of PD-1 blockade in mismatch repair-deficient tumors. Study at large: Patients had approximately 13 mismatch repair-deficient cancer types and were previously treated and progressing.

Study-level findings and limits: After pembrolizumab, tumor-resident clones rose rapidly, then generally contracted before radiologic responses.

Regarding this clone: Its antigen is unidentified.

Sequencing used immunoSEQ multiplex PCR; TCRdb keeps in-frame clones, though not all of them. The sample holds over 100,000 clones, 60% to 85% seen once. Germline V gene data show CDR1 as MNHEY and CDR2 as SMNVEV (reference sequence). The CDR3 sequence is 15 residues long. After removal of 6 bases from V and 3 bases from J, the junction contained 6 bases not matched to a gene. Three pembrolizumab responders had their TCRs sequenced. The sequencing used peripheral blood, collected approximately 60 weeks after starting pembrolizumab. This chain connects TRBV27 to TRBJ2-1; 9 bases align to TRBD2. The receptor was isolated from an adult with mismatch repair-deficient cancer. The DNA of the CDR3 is TGTGCCAGCAGCGTGACTAGCGGAGTCTACAATGAGCAGTTCTTC. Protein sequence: CASSVTSGVYNEQFF.